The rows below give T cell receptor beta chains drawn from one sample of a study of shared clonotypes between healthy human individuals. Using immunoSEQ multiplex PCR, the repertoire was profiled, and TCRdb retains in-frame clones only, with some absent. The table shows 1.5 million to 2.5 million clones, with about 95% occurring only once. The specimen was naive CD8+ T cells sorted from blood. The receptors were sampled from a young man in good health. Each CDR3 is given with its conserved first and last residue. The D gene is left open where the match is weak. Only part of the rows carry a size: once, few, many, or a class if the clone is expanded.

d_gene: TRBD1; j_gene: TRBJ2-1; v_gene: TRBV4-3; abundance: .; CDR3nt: TGCGCCAGCAGCCAAGATTGGACAGGGGAAAGCTATGAGCAGTTCTTC; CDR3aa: CASSQDWTGESYEQFF
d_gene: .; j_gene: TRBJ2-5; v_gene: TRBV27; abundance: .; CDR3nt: TGTGCCAGCAGTTTATTAGGAGGGGAAGAGACCCAGTACTTC; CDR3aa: CASSLLGGEETQYF
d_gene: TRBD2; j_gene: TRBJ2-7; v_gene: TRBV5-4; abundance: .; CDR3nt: TGTGCCAGCAGCTCGGGGGGGGTCTTATACGAGCAGTACTTC; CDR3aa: CASSSGGVLYEQYF
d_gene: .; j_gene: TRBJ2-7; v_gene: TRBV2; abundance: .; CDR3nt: TGTGCCACCACGGCTAGGCAGGGCGGGTACGAGCAGTACTTC; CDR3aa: CATTARQGGYEQYF
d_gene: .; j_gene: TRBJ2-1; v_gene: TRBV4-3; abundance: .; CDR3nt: TGCGCCAGCAGCCAAGATAGGGGGTTATACAATGAGCAGTTCTTC; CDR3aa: CASSQDRGLYNEQFF
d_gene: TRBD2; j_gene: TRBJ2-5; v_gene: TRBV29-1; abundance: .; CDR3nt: TGCAGCGTTGATGCTAGCGGGAGCCAAGAGACCCAGTACTTC; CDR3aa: CSVDASGSQETQYF
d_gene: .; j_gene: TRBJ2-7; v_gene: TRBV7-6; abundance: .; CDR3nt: TGTGCCAGCAGCTTAGAAGCTGGTTACGAGCAGTACTTC; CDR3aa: CASSLEAGYEQYF
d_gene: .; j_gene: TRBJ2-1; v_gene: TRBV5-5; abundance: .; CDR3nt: TGTGCCAGCACCGATTGGCAGGGTGGGGAGCAGTTCTTC; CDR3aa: CASTDWQGGEQFF
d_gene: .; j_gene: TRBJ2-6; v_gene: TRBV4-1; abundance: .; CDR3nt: TGCGCCAGCAGCCATGACAACAGGGTGGGGGCCAACGTCCTGACTTTC; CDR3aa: CASSHDNRVGANVLTF
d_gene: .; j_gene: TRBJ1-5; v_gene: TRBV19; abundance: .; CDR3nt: TGTGCCAGTAGTATCCCTGGTGTGGGAGGAAGCAATCAGCCCCAGCATTTT; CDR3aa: CASSIPGVGGSNQPQHF
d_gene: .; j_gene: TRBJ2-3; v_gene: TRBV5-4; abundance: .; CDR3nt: TGTGCCAGCAGCACCGGGACACATTTCACAGATACGCAGTATTTT; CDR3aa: CASSTGTHFTDTQYF
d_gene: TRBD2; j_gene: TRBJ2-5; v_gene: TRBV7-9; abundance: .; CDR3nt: TGTGCCAGCAGCTCTCTAGCGGAATTTCAAGAGACCCAGTACTTC; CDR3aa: CASSSLAEFQETQYF
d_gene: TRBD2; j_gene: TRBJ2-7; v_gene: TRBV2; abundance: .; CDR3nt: TGTGCCAGCAGTGGAGGCTTAGCGGGAGGTGATTACGAGCAGTACTTC; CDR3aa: CASSGGLAGGDYEQYF
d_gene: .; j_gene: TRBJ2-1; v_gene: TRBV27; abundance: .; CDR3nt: TGTGCCAGCAGTTTAGGGGCGGGGAGCTCCTACAATGAGCAGTTCTTC; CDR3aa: CASSLGAGSSYNEQFF
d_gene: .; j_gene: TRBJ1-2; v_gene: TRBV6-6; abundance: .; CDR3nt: TGTGCCAGCAGCCCGGGAAGTATGGGGGGCTACACCTTC; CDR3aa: CASSPGSMGGYTF
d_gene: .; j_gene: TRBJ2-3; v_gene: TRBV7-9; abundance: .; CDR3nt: TGTGCCAGCAGCTTAGGTCCAGGTGGGGCAGATACGCAGTATTTT; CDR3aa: CASSLGPGGADTQYF
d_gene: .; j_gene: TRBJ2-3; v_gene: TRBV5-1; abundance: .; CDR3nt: TGCGCCAGCAGCTTGCGCCGGGGGGCGGGTGATACGCAGTATTTT; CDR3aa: CASSLRRGAGDTQYF
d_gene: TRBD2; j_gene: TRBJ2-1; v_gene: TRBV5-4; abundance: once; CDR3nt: TGTGCCAGCAGCTTGACCCTCGGGGGGGTCTACAATGAGCAGTTCTTC; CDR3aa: CASSLTLGGVYNEQFF
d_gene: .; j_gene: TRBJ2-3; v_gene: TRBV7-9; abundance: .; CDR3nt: TGTGCCAGCAGCCCTCGACAGGGCACAGATACGCAGTATTTT; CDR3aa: CASSPRQGTDTQYF
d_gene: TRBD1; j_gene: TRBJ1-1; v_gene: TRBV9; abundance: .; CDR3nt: TGTGCCAGCAGCGTAAGTCCCGGGACAGGGATGAACACTGAAGCTTTCTTT; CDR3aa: CASSVSPGTGMNTEAFF
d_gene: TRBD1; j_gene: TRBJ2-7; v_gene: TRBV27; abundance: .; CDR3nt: TGTGCCAGCAGCCTGACAGGGTCTTATCTCTACGAGCAGTACTTC; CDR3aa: CASSLTGSYLYEQYF
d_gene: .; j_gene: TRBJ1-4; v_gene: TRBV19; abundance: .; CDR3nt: TGTGCCAGTAGTGCCAGGGAGGTAGCTAATGAAAAACTGTTTTTT; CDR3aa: CASSAREVANEKLFF
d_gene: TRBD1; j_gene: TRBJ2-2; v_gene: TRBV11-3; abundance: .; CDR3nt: TGTGCCTCTCAAACAGGGGACACCGGGGAGCTGTTTTTT; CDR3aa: CASQTGDTGELFF
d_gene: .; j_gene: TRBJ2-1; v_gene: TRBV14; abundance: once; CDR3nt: TGTGCCAGCAGCCCCCCGGGCTCCTACAATGAGCAGTTCTTC; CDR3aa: CASSPPGSYNEQFF
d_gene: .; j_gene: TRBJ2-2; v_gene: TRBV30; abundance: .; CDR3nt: TGTGCCTCTTCGACAGAGCACCCCGGGGAGCTGTTTTTT; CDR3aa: CASSTEHPGELFF
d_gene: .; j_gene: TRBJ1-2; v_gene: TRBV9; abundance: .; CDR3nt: TGTGCCAGCAGTCCCCTGGCCACGGATGGGGGGGATGGCTACACCTTC; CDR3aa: CASSPLATDGGDGYTF
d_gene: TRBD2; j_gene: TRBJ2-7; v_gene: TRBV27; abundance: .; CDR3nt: TGTGCCAGCAGTTTGGTGGGAGCGGGAGGAAAAGAGCAGTACTTC; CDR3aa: CASSLVGAGGKEQYF
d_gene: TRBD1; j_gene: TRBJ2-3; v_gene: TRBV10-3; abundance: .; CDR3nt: TGTGCCATCAGTGAGCGCGGGGCCGGGACAGGGTTTTTGGATACGCAGTATTTT; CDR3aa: CAISERGAGTGFLDTQYF
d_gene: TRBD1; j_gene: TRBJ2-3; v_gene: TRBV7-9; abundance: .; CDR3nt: TGTGCCAGCAGCTTAGTAGACAGGGACGCAGATACGCAGTATTTT; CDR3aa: CASSLVDRDADTQYF
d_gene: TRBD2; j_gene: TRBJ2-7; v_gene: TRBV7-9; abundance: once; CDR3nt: TGTGCCAGCAGCGTAATATCCGGGACTAGCTACGAGCAGTACTTC; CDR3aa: CASSVISGTSYEQYF
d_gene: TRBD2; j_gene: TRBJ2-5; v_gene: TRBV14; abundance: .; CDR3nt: TGTGCCAGCAGCCCCGGGACTAGCCTTCCGGGTGGGACCCAGTACTTC; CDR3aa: CASSPGTSLPGGTQYF
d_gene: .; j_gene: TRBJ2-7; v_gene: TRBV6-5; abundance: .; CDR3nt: TGTGCCAGCGAAAGCCGCCACTACGAGCAGTACTTC; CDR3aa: CASESRHYEQYF
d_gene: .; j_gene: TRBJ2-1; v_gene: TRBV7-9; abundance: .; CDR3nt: TGTGCCAGCAGCTTATCCGAGTTACCTGAGCAGTTCTTC; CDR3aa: CASSLSELPEQFF
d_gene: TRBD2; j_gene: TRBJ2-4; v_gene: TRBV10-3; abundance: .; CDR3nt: TGTGCCATCAGTGAGTCGGAGCGGGAGGGGCCCAAAAACATTCAGTACTTC; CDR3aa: CAISESEREGPKNIQYF
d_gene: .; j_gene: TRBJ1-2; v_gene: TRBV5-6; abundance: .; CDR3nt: TGTGCCAGCCACGAAACTTTTGCAGGGATACATGGCTACACCTTC; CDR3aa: CASHETFAGIHGYTF
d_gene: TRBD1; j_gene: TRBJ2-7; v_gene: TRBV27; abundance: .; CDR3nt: TGTGCCAGCAAGGTTCTCAGTCCGGGACAGGGGAGGTCCGAGCAGTACTTC; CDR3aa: CASKVLSPGQGRSEQYF
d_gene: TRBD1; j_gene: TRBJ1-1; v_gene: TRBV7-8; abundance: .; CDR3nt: TGTGCCAGCAGCCTGGGGCCGACAGGGCCCGTGAACACTGAAGCTTTCTTT; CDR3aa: CASSLGPTGPVNTEAFF
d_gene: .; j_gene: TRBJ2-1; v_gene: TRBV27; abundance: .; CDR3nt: TGTGCCAGCACTCCTTTGGGGGTCTTCAATGAGCAGTTCTTC; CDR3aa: CASTPLGVFNEQFF
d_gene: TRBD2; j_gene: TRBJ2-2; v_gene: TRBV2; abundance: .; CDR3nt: TGTGCCAGCAGTGAAGTGGGACTAGCGGGAAAAATGGGCACCGGGGAGCTGTTTTTT; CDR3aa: CASSEVGLAGKMGTGELFF
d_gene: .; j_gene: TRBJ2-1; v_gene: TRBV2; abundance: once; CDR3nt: TGTGCCAGCAGTGAGGCGGGACCCCTTGAGGAGCAGTTCTTC; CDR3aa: CASSEAGPLEEQFF
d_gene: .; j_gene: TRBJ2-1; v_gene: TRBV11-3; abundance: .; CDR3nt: TGTGCCACCTCCTTGGTTGAAGGAGGTTGCAATGAGCAGTTCTTC; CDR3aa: CATSLVEGGCNEQFF
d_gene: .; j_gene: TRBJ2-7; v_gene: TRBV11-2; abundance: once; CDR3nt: TGTGCCAGCAGCTCCTATTTCGGGGCTCTGATTGTTCAGCAGTACTTC; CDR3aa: CASSSYFGALIVQQYF
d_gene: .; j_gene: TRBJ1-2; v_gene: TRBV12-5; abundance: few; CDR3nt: TGTGCTAGTGTCAGTGGCTACACCTTC; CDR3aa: CASVSGYTF
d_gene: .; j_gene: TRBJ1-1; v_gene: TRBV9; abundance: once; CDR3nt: TGTGCCAGCAGCGTAGACCGGGTCCCGAACACTGAAGCTTTCTTT; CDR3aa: CASSVDRVPNTEAFF
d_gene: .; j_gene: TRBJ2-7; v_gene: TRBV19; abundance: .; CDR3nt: TGTGCCAGTAGTATAGTGGGGCAGGGAGGATACGAGCAGTACTTC; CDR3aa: CASSIVGQGGYEQYF
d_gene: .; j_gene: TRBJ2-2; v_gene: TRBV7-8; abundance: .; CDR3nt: TGTGCCAGCAGCTCAGTCTCCACCGGGGAGCTGTTTTTT; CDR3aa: CASSSVSTGELFF
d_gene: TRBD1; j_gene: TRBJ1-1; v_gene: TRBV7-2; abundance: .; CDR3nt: TGTGCCAGCAGCTTCCGGGACAGTCGAACTGAAGCTTTCTTT; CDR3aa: CASSFRDSRTEAFF
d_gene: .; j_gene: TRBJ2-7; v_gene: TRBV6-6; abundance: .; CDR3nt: TGTGCCAGCAGTAATATACAGGGATACGAGCAGTACTTC; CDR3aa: CASSNIQGYEQYF
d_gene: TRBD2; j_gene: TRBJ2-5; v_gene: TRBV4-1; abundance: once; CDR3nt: TGCGCCAGCAGCCATAGGACTAGCGGGGGGGAACAAGAGACCCAGTACTTC; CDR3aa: CASSHRTSGGEQETQYF
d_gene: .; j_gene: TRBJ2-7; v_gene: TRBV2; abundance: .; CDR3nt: TGTGCCAGCTGGGTTATGAGGGAACCCTCCTACGAGCAGTACTTC; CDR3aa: CASWVMREPSYEQYF